One and the same sample provided the 6 T cell receptor beta chains below, sequenced in a study of blood T cell repertoires in COVID-19. Profiled with immunoSEQ multiplex PCR; TCRdb holds only in-frame clones, not every one. There are approximately 270,000 clones in the sample; approximately 91% occur only once, and more than 1% lies in the top ten. Sample: PBMCs or T cells enriched from blood (not recorded which). The receptor source for this set is a human donor in a cohort exposed to, infected with or recovered from COVID-19 (not recorded which). The donor label of this sample is uncertain.

The V and J genes are TRBV19 and TRBJ2-1, with 10 bases identical to TRBD2. CDR1 is LNHDA and CDR2 is SQIVND in the germline V gene (reference sequence). The CDR3 totals 16 residues. V dropped 7 bases and J dropped 9; count of bases not matched to a gene: 15. In DNA form, the CDR3 reads TGTGCCAGTACCCAAGTCGGGCCTAGCGGGGGTAGTGAGCAGTTCTTC. This encodes CASTQVGPSGGSEQFF.

This rearrangement joins TRBV24-1 to TRBJ2-7; 9 bases are shared with TRBD1. V trimming: 4 bases; J trimming: 5 bases; junction bases outside the gene matches: 5. In germline, CDR1 is KGHDR, CDR2 SFDVKD. This CDR3 is built from 14 residues. The CDR3 nucleotides read TGTGCCACCAGTGACGCCGGGACAGGGAACGAGCAGTACTTC. Protein product: CATSDAGTGNEQYF.

The CDR3 reads CASSYSIGGGYTF. CDR3 DNA: TGTGCCAGCAGTTACTCGATAGGGGGCGGCTACACCTTC. The genes are TRBV6-2 or TRBV6-3 and TRBJ1-2; the match to TRBD1 covers 7 bases. The CDR3 length is 13 residues. Germline CDR1 reads MNHEY; CDR2 reads SVGEGT. V shed 0 bases, J shed 8 bases, and the junction held 3 bases outside the gene matches.

The chain couples TRBV27 to TRBJ1-1; D call uncertain. V lost 2 bases, J lost 11 bases, and 18 bases lay in between. The CDR3 loop spans 14 amino acids. The germline CDR1 and CDR2 sequences are MNHEY and SMNVEV (reference sequence). The chain's CDR3 is CASSLRGRTDLAFF. CDR3 nucleotides: TGTGCCAGCAGTTTAAGAGGCAGGACTGATTTGGCTTTCTTT.

This clone appeared once. The chain recombines TRBV27 with TRBJ1-4; tentative D call: TRBD1 (5 bases). The CDR3 sequence is 14 residues long. V lost 5 bases and J 8 bases, leaving 15 bases between the germline ends. Germline V CDR1 and CDR2: MNHEY, SMNVEV (reference sequence). CDR3 region: CASSNSGTPEKLFF. CDR3 bases: TGTGCCAGCAGTAATTCCGGGACTCCCGAAAAACTGTTTTTT.

The chain uses TRBV9 and TRBJ2-2, with a possible D match to TRBD1 (6 bases). The germline gives CDR1 SGDLS, CDR2 YYNGEE. V gave up 5 bases and J gave up 0 bases, with 14 bases separating them. The CDR3 totals 16 residues. The DNA of the CDR3 is TGTGCCAGCAGTCCGAGGGGGACACCGAACACCGGGGAGCTGTTTTTT. Amino acid sequence: CASSPRGTPNTGELFF.